This TCR beta chain derives from a study of vaccination effects on CD4 cells after COVID-19. Notes on this clone: The antigen remains undetermined.

This table comes from immunoSEQ multiplex PCR, and its TCRdb copy is limited to in-frame clones, with some not included. The repertoire has 50,000 to 65,000 clones, 80% to 85% of them found once; the top ten carry 2.4%. V shed 6 bases and J shed 2 bases, with 10 bases lying between them. This CDR3 region has 13 residues. The V gene's germline CDR1 is LNHDA and CDR2 SQIVND (reference sequence). ViraFEST used viral peptide pools to expand antigen-specific CD4+ T cells before sequencing. Culture proceeded for nine to ten days, and CD4+ T cells were then isolated. Vaccinees lacked prior SARS-CoV-2 infection and tested negative for nucleocapsid antibodies. Wells of 1.5 million to 2 million PBMC each were grown with 8.5 to 10 IU/ml IL-2 and approximately 10 ug/ml peptides.

This clonotype was sampled from a human donor who received a COVID-19 vaccine. J is TRBJ2-5 and V is TRBV19; TRBD1 might be the D (5 bases). Specimen: CD4+ T cells from PBMCs cultured with HCoV-229E spike peptides, collected before COVID-19 vaccination. CDR3 region: CASSPDSQETQYF. The CDR3 region has the DNA TGTGCCAGTAGCCCTGACAGTCAAGAGACCCAGTACTTC. The whole variable domain, filled in from reference TRBV19 and TRBJ2-5, reads DGGITQSPKYLFRKEGQNVTLSCEQNLNHDAMYWYRQDPGQGLRLIYYSQIVNDFQKGDIAEGYSVSREKKESFPLTVTSAQKNPTAFYLCASSPDSQETQYFGPGTRLLVL.